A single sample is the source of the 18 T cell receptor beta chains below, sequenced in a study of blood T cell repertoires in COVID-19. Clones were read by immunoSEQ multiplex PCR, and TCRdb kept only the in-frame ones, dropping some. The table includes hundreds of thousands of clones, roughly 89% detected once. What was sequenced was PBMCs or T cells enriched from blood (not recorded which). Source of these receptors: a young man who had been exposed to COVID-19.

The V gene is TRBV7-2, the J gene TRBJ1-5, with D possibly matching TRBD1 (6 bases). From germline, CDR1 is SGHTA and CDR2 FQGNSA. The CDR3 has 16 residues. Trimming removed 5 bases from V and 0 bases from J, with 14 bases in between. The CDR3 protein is CASSAPQGNSNQPQHF. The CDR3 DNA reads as TGTGCCAGCAGCGCGCCCCAGGGGAATAGCAATCAGCCCCAGCATTTT.

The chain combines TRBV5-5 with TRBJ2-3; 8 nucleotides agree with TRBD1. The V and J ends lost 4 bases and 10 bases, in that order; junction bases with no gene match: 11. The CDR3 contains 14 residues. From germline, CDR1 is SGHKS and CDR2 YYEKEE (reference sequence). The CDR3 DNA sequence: TGTGCCAGCAGCCAAACTCGGAGACAGGGGTCGCAGTATTTT. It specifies CASSQTRRQGSQYF.

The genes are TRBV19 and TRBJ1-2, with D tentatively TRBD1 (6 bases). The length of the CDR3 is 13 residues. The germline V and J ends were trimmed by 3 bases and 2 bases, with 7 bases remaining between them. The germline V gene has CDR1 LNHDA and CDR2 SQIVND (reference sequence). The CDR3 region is CASSMGQNYGYTF. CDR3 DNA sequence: TGTGCCAGTAGTATGGGACAAAACTATGGCTACACCTTC.

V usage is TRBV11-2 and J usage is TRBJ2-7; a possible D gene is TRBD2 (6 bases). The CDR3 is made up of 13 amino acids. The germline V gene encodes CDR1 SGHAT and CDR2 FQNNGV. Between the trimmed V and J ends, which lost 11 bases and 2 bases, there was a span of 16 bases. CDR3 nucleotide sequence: TGTGCCGGAGGGAACTCCATAACCTACGAGCAGTACTTC. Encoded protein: CAGGNSITYEQYF. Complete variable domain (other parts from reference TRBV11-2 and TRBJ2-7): EAGVAQSPRYKIIEKRQSVAFWCNPISGHATLYWYQQILGQGPKLLIQFQNNGVVDDSQLPKDRFSAERLKGVDSTLKIQPAKLEDSAVYLCAGGNSITYEQYFGPGTRLTVT.

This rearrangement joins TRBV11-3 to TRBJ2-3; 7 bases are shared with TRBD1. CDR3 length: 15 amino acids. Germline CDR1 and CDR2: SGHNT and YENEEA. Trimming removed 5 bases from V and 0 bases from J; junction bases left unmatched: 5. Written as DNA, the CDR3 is TGTGCCAGCAGCCTCGGGGACAGTAGCACAGATACGCAGTATTTT. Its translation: CASSLGDSSTDTQYF.

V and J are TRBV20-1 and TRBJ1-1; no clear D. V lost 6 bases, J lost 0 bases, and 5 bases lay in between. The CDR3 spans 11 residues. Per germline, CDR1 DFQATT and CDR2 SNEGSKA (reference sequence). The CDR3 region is CSATMNTEAFF. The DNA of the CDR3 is TGCAGTGCAACTATGAACACTGAAGCTTTCTTT.

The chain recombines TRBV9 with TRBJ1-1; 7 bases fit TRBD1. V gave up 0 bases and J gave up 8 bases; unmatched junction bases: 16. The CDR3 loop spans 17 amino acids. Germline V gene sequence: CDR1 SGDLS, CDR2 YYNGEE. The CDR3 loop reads CASSVEPGQTPGREAFF. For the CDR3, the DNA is TGTGCCAGCAGCGTAGAGCCGGGACAGACTCCCGGAAGGGAAGCTTTCTTT.

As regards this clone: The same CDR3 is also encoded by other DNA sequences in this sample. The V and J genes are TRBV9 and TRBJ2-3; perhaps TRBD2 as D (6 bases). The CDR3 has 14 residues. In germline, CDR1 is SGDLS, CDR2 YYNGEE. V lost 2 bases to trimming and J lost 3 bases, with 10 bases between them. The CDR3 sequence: CASSVSGRTDTQYF. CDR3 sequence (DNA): TGTGCCAGCAGCGTTAGCGGACGAACAGATACGCAGTATTTT.

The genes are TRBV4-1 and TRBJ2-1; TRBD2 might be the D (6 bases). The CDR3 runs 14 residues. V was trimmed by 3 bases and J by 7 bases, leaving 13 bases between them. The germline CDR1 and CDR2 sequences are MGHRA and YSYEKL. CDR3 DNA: TGCGCCAGCAGCCAGGGAGTACGGGGGAATGAGCAGTTCTTC. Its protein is CASSQGVRGNEQFF.

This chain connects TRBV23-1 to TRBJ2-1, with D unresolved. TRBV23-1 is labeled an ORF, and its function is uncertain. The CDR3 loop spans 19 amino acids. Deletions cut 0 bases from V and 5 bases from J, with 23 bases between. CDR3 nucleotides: TGCGCCAGCAGTCAATCTCGATTACTTGGGCAGGTAGGTAACAATGAGCAGTTCTTC. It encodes CASSQSRLLGQVGNNEQFF.

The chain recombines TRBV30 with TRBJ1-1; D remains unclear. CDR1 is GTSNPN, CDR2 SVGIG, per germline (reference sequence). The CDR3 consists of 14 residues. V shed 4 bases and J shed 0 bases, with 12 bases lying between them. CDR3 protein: CAWISRAVNTEAFF. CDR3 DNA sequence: TGTGCCTGGATAAGTCGCGCTGTGAACACTGAAGCTTTCTTT.

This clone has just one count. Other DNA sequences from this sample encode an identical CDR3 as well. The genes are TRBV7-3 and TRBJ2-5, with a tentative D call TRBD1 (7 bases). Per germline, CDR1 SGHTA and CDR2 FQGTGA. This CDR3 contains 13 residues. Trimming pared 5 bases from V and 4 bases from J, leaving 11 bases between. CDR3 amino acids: CASSNRGGETQYF. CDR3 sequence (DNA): TGTGCCAGCAGCAACAGGGGAGGAGAGACCCAGTACTTC.

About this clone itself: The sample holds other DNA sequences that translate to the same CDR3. Here the CDR3 DNA reads TGTGCCAGCAGCGTGGGGGGAGGCGGCTACACCTTC. Encoded protein: CASSVGGGGYTF. The gene calls are TRBV9 and TRBJ1-2, with D possibly TRBD1 on 5 matching bases. V lost 2 bases and J 8 bases, leaving 10 bases between the germline ends. This CDR3 has 12 residues. Germline CDR1 is SGDLS and CDR2 is YYNGEE.

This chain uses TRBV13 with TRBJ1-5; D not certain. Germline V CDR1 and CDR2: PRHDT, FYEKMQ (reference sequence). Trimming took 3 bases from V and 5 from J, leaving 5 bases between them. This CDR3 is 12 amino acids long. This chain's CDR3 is CASSFRYQPQHF. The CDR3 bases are TGTGCCAGCAGCTTTAGATATCAGCCCCAGCATTTT.

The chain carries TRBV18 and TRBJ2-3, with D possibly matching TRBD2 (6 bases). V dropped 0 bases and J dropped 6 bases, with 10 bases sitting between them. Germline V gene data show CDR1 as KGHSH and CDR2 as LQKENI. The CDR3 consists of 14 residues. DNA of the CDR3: TGTGCCAGCTCACCACCGTCCGGAGGGGATACGCAGTATTTT. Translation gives CASSPPSGGDTQYF.

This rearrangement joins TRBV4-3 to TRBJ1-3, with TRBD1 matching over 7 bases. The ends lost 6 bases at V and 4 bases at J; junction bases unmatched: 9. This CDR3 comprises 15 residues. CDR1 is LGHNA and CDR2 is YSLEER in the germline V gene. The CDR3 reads CASRLQTGTGNTIYF. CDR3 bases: TGCGCCAGCAGGCTACAGACAGGGACGGGAAACACCATATATTTT.

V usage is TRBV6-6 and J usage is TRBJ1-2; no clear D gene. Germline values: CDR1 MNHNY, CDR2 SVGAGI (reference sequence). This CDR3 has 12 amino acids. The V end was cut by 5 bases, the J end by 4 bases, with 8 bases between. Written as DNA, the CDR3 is TGTGCCAGCAGTCGTCTAAGCTATGGCTACACCTTC. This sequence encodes CASSRLSYGYTF.

The CDR3 nucleotides are TGTGCCAGCAGCCAAGATTTAGCGGGGGGGCATCACGAGCAGTACTTC. This sequence encodes CASSQDLAGGHHEQYF. The chain has TRBV3-1 (or the pseudogene TRBV3-2) and TRBJ2-7, with 11 nucleotides matching TRBD2. This CDR3 is 16 amino acids long. Germline V gene sequence: CDR1 LGHDT, CDR2 YNNKEL (reference sequence). V lost 0 bases, J lost 5 bases, and 6 bases stayed unmatched.